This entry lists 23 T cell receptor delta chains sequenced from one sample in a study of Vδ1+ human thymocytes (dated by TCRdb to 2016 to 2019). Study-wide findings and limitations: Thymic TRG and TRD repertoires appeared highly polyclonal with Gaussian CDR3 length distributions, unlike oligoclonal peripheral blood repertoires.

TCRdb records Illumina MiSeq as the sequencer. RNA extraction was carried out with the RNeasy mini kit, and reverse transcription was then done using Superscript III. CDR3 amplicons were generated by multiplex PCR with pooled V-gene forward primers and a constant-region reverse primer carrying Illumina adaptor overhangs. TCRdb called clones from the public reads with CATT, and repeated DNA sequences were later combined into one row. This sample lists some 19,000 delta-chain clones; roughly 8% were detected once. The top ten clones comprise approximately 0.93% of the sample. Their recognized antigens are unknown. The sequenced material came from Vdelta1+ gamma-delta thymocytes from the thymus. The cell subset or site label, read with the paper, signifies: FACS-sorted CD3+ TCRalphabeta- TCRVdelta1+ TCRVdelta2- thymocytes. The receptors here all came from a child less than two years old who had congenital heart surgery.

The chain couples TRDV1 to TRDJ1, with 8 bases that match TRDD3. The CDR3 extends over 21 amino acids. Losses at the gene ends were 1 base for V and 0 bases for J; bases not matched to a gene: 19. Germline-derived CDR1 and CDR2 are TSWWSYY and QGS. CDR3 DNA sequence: TGTGCTCTTGGGGAACCCACTCTCCTATTACTGGGGGGGACGTACACCGATAAACTCATCTTT. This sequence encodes CALGEPTLLLLGGTYTDKLIF.

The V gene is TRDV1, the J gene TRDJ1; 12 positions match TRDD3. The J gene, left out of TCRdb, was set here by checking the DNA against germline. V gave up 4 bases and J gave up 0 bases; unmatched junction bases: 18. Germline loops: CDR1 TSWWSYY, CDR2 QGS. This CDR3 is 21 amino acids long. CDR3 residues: CALGGRRFATGGYPYTDKLIF. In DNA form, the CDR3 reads TGTGCTCTTGGGGGCCGCAGGTTTGCTACTGGGGGATACCCATACACCGATAAACTCATCTTT.

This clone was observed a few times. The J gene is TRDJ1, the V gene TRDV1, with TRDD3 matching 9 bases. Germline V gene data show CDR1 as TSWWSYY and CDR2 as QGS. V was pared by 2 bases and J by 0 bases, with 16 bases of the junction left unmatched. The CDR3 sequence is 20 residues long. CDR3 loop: CALGEGPYGRPGGYTDKLIF. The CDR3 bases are TGTGCTCTTGGGGAAGGCCCCTATGGGAGGCCTGGGGGATACACCGATAAACTCATCTTT.

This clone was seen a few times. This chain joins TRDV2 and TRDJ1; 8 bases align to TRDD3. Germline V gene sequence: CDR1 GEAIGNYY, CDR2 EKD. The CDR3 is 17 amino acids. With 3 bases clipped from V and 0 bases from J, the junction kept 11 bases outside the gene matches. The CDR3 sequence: CACDLTLLGAYTDKLIF. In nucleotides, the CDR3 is TGTGCCTGTGACCTCACTCTACTGGGGGCCTACACCGATAAACTCATCTTT.

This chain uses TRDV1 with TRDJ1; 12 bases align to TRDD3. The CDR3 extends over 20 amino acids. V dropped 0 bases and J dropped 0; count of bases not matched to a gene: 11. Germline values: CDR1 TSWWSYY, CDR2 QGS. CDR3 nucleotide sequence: TGTGCTCTTGGGGAACTTACACGCTGGGGGATACGTTTGTACACCGATAAACTCATCTTT. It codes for CALGELTRWGIRLYTDKLIF.

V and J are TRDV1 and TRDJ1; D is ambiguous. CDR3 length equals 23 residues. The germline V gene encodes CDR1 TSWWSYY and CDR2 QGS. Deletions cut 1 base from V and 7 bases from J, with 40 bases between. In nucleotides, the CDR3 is TGTGCTCTTGGGGAACAACCCCATCCCTTTCTACCACTTCGGGTTGAGGAGAGCCTTAAACTCATCTTT. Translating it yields CALGEQPHPFLPLRVEESLKLIF.

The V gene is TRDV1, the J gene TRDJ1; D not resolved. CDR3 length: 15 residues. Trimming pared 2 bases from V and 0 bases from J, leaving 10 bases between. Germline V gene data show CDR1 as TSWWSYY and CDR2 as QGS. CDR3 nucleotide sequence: TGTGCTCTTGGGGAATATGGATTGTACACCGATAAACTCATCTTT. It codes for CALGEYGLYTDKLIF.

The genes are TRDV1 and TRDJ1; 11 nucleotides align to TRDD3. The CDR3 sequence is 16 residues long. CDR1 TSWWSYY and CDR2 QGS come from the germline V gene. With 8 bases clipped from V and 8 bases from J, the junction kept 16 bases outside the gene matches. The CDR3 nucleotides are TGTGCTCTTAGGAGGAAGAACTGGGGGATATTCGACAAACTCATCTTT. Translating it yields CALRRKNWGIFDKLIF.

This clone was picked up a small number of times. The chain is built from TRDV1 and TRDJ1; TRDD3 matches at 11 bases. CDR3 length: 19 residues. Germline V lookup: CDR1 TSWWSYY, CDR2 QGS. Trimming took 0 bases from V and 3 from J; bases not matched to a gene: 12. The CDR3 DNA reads TGTGCTCTTGGGGAACTGAGGGGGTACTGGGGGATAGAGTCCGATAAACTCATCTTT. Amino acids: CALGELRGYWGIESDKLIF.

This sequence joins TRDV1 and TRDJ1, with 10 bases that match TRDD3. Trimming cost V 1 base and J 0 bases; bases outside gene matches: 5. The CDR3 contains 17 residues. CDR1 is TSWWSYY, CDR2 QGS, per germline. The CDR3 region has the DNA TGTGCTCTTGGGGAACCCCCCACTGGGGGATACACCGATAAACTCATCTTT. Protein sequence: CALGEPPTGGYTDKLIF.

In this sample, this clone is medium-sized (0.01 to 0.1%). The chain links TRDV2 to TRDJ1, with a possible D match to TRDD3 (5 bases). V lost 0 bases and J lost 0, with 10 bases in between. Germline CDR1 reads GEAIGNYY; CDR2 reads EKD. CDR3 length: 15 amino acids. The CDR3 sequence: CACDTVGTHTDKLIF. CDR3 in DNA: TGTGCCTGTGACACCGTGGGGACACACACCGATAAACTCATCTTT.

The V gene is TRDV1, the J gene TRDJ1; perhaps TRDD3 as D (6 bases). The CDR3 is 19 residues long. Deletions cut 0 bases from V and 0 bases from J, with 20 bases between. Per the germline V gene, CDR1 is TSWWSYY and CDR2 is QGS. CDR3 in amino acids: CALGELARGTPTYTDKLIF. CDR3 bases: TGTGCTCTTGGGGAACTAGCCCGGGGGACACCTACCTACACCGATAAACTCATCTTT.

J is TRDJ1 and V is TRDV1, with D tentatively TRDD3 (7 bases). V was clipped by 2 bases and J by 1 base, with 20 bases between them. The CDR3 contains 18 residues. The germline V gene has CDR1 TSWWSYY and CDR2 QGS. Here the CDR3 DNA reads TGTGCTCTTGGGGAATACTCCTACGCTGGGGGTCTCACCGATAAACTCATCTTT. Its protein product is CALGEYSYAGGLTDKLIF.

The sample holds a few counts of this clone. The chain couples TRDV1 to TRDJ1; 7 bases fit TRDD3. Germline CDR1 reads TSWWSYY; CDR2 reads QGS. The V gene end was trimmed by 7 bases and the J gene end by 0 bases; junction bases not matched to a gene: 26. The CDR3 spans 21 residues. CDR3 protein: CALEGDYGRDPDCGYTDKLIF. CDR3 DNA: TGTGCTCTTGAGGGGGATTATGGGCGGGATCCGGACTGTGGGTACACCGATAAACTCATCTTT.

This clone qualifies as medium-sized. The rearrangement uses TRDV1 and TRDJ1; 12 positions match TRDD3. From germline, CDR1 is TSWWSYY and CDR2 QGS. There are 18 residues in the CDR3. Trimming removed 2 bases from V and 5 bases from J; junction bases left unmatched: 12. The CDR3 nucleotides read TGTGCTCTTGGGGAATACCGTACTGGGGGATACTTAGGAGATAAACTCATCTTT. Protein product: CALGEYRTGGYLGDKLIF.

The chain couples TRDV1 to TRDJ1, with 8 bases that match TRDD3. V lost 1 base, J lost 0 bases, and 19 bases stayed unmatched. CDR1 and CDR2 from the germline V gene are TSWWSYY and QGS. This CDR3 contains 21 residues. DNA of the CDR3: TGTGCTCTTGGGGAACCATCCGTACTGGGGGTCACGAAGGGATACACCGATAAACTCATCTTT. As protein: CALGEPSVLGVTKGYTDKLIF.

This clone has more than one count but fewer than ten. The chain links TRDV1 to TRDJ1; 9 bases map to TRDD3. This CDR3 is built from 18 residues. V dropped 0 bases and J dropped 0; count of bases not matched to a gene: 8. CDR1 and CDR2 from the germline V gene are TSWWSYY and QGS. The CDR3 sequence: CALGELVTGGAYTDKLIF. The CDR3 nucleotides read TGTGCTCTTGGGGAACTGGTTACTGGGGGAGCGTACACCGATAAACTCATCTTT.

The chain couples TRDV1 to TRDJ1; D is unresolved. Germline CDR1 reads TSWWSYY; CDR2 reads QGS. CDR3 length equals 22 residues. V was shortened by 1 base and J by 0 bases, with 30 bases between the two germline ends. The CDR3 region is CALGEPTLPLRLRLHYTDKLIF. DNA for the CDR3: TGTGCTCTTGGGGAACCAACCCTGCCACTGAGGTTGCGGCTCCATTACACCGATAAACTCATCTTT.

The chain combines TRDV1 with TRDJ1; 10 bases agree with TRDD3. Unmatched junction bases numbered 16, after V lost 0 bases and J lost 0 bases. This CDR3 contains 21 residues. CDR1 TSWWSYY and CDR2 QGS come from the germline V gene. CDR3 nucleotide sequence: TGTGCTCTTGGGGAACTAGGAAGGGTACTGGGGGATTGGCAGAACACCGATAAACTCATCTTT. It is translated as CALGELGRVLGDWQNTDKLIF.

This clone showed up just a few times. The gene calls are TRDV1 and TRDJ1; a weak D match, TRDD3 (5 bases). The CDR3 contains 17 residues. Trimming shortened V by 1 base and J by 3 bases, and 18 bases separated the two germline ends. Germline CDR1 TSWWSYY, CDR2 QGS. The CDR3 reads CALGEPGPGLGPDKLIF. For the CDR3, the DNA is TGTGCTCTTGGGGAACCGGGTCCCGGGCTGGGTCCCGATAAACTCATCTTT.

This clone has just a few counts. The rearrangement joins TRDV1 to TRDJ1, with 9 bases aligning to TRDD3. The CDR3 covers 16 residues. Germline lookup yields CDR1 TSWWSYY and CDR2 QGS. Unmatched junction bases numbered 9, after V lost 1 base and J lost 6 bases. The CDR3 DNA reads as TGTGCTCTTGGGGAACGGGTATCTGGGGATACGCATAAACTCATCTTT. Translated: CALGERVSGDTHKLIF.

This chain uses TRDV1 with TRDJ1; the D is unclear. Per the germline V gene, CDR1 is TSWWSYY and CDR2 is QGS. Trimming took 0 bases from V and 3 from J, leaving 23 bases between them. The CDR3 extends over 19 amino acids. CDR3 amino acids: CALGELWNPPQLGADKLIF. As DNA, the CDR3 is TGTGCTCTTGGGGAACTTTGGAATCCTCCCCAATTGGGTGCCGATAAACTCATCTTT.

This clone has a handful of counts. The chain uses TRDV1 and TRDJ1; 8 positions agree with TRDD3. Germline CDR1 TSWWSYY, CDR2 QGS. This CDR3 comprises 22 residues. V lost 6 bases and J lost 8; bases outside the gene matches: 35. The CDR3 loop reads CALGTGEGMDVSYLGILVKLIF. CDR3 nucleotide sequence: TGTGCTCTTGGAACCGGGGAAGGCATGGATGTTTCCTATTTGGGGATACTTGTCAAACTCATCTTT.